This T cell receptor (beta chain) was observed in a study of blood T cell repertoires in COVID-19. Measured with immunoSEQ multiplex PCR; TCRdb has only the in-frame clones, and not every one. Of roughly 250,000 clones listed, 85% to 90% are singletons. The V end was cut by 6 bases, the J end by 7 bases, with 12 bases between. Germline CDR1 and CDR2: MRHNA and SNTAGT. There are 12 residues in the CDR3. J is TRBJ1-2 and V is TRBV6-4; a weak D match, TRBD1 (5 bases). This TCR derives from a man between 35 and 55 years old who had recovered from COVID-19. The specimen sequenced was PBMCs or T cells enriched from blood (not recorded which). CDR3 nucleotides: TGTGCCAGCAGCCCCGGCGGGGGTGGCTACACCTTC. Encoded protein: CASSPGGGGYTF.